This entry concerns a single T cell receptor beta chain. CDR3 length equals 17 residues. Germline V gene lookup returns CDR1 MGHDK and CDR2 SYGVNS. Trimming cost V 6 bases and J 7 bases, with 28 bases left between them. The data originate from a study of shared clonotypes between healthy human individuals. The table came from immunoSEQ multiplex PCR; TCRdb's copy has only in-frame clones and leaves some out. The sample records more than 1,200,000 clones, around 98.5% being singletons. The source material was naive CD4+ T cells sorted from blood. The subset here: CD45RA+ positively selected. The chain recombines TRBV25-1 with TRBJ2-7, with a possible D match to TRBD1 (6 bases). The sequence was obtained from a young man in good health. The CDR3 is CASSLRGTSPFFREQYF. CDR3 nucleotides: TGTGCCAGCAGCCTGAGGGGGACCTCGCCATTCTTCCGTGAGCAGTACTTC.